This T cell receptor beta chain was found in a study of identical twins. Study-level points and caveats: With monozygotic twins, out-of-frame TCR alpha sharing exceeded what models estimated. In cord blood, abundant beta clonotypes had fewer insertions; memory showed no trend. Where out-of-frame alpha sequences were twin-shared, they showed excess low generation probability.

TCRdb recomputed calls from the 5' RACE reads with MiXCR, one row per CDR3 protein. The data hold 200,000 to 250,000 distinct CDR3 sequences, with around 8% observed a single time. This clonotype showed up just a few times. Antigen: not known. Sequence at one end of the junction differs from germline and may be a read error. These data were also reused for a study on yellow fever vaccine responses in identical twins. According to that study: Each twin's T cell response to the vaccine was reported to look partly convergent and partly personalized.

Sequencing was carried out using memory (CD45RO+) T cells sorted from blood. The TCR was taken from a woman younger than 30 in good health.

CDR3 residues: CSPRGSRDNGYTF. CDR3 DNA: TGCAGTCCTAGGGGGAGCAGGGATAACGGCTACACCTTC. V and J are TRBV20-1 and TRBJ1-2, with D possibly being TRBD1 (6 bases). Germline CDR1 is DFQATT and CDR2 is SNEGSKA (reference sequence). The CDR3 is 13 amino acids.